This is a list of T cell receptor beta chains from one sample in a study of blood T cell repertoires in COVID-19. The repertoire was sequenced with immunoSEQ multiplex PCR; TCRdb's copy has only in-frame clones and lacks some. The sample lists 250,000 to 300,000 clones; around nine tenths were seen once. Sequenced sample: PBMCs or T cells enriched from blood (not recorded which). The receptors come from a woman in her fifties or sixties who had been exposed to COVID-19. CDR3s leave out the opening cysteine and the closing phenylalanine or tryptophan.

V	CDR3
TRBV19	ASSLAGGERKTQY
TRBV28	ASRYTSGTGGPNYGYT
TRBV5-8	ASSLRGGKTQY
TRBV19	ASSKHTGGYTGELF
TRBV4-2	ASSQDSGTDSGYT
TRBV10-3	AINAGTSGGRYNEQF
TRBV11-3	ASSARENTEAF
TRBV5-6	ASSGTGVRDEQF
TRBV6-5	ASRLGQGVYGYT
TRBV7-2	ASSLHGTASYGYT
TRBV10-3	AISSTGGAEQY
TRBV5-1	ASSTTGGQETQY
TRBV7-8	ASSLEINYGYT
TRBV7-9	ASSLGSTGVLPNTGELF
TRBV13	ASIKPSTDTQY
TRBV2	ASNDQGDEQY
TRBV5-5	ASSLIGTGSFEAF
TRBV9	ASSATGVSYGTQY
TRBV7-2	ASSLRGAGLTYEQY
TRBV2	AVQGTSYEQY
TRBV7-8	ASSHREGNQPQH
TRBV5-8	ASSLYGRVGSPLH
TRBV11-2	ASSFGLAGMTSTDTQY
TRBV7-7	ASSLGTANTGELF
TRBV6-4	ASSDSPGNTIY
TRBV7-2	ASRAQGYSNQPQH
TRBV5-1	ASSLVGEGPSSYEQY
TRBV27	ASSPQTGYYGYT
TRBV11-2	ASSLAPTGGGYNEQF
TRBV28	ASSTRTGAKETQY
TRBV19	ASEKNTGELF
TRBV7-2	ASSSYREGLF
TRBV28	ASRALVGQQTRPQH
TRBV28	ATQTWGTSGAQY
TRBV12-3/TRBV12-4	ASSQSGVQPQH
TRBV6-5	ASSQDRGPGNTIY
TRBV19	ASRELERGTDTQY
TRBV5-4	ASSSGVYEQY
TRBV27	ASSLIGNGELF
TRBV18	ASQPDRAKNEKLF
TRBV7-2	ASSPLRVLSYNEQF
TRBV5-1	ASSYSGGIGELF
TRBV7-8	ASSPAYNEQF
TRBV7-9	ASSLAPVGEQY
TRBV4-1	ASSHRWTGRETQY
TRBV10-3	ATNLGGPGANVLT